This T cell receptor beta chain was sequenced for a study of T cell repertoires in cytomegalovirus infection. Study context: Both CMV infection and a matching HLA type were indicated by public TCR beta signatures.

The V segment lost 2 bases and the J segment 0 bases; nucleotides outside the gene matches: 1. The CDR3 length is 16 residues. The germline V gene has CDR1 MNHEY and CDR2 SVGAGI. Study-level findings and limits: Cumulative public TCR beta family frequency identified carriers of CMV plus the relevant HLA.

TCRdb re-called the reads through MiXCR, storing one row per CDR3 protein. The sample has 110,000 or so distinct CDR3 sequences, 30% seen once. This clonotype was seen a few times. Its antigen remains unknown. This chain joins TRBV6-5 and TRBJ2-1; 10 nucleotides line up with TRBD2. The TCR originated in a human donor in good health (CMV status not recorded). Some clones in this sample may be carry-over from other donors' samples. The specimen was CD8+ T cells from cultured PBMCs, collected from culture after CMV antigen stimulation. The CDR3 nucleotides are TGTGCCAGCAGTTACACTAGCGGGGTCTCCTACAATGAGCAGTTCTTC. Residues: CASSYTSGVSYNEQFF.